The TCR beta chain under discussion was sequenced for a study of OX40 agonist ivuxolimab in advanced cancers. On the study more broadly: Patients were treated with intravenous ivuxolimab, dosed at 0.01 to 10 mg/kg and infused every 2 weeks. People who had prior anti-PD-1, anti-PD-L1 or anti-CTLA-4 therapy could take part, and around 40% had some. Study-wide points: Researchers did not determine the expanded peripheral T cells' antigen specificity. Both CD4+ and CD8+ T cell populations in blood had undergone clonal expansion by week 6 at 0.1 to 3.0 mg/kg.

Profiled with immunoSEQ multiplex PCR; TCRdb holds only in-frame clones, not every one. The top ten hold about 5% of the sample, which has 69,000 or so clones, 82% seen once. This clone was counted only a few times. Its specificity is unknown. The sample here was CD4+ or CD8+ T cells sorted from blood, taken in a trial of the OX40 agonist ivuxolimab. The TCR originated in an adult with an advanced solid tumor such as melanoma, head and neck, liver or kidney cancer.

CDR3 loop: CASSLESGSTSPLHF. The CDR3 nucleotides read TGTGCCAGCAGCTTAGAATCAGGGTCAACATCGCCCCTCCACTTT. V and J are TRBV11-2 and TRBJ1-6, with D possibly TRBD1 on 5 matching bases. The CDR3 loop spans 15 amino acids. Germline CDR1 reads SGHAT; CDR2 reads FQNNGV. V lost 0 bases and J 13 bases, leaving 16 bases between the germline ends.